What follows are 8 T cell receptor beta chains derived from one specimen sequenced in a study of Ad26.COV2.S vaccination and SARS-CoV-2 variants. Data came from immunoSEQ multiplex PCR; TCRdb stores just in-frame clones and leaves some out. The data hold around 370,000 clones, with about 90% observed a single time. The sample consisted of peripheral blood, taken after recovery from COVID-19. The receptors here all came from a human donor who had recovered from COVID-19.

J is TRBJ2-3 and V is TRBV2; 12 nucleotides agree with TRBD2. CDR1 is SNHLY and CDR2 is FYNNEI in the germline V gene. Unmatched junction bases numbered 6, after V lost 10 bases and J lost 4 bases. The CDR3 runs 14 residues. The CDR3, as DNA: TGTGCCATCCTAGCGGGGGGGCCCGCAGATACGCAGTATTTT. This codes for CAILAGGPADTQYF.

The gene calls are TRBV5-1 and TRBJ1-1; 8 bases fit TRBD1. From germline, CDR1 is SGHRS and CDR2 YFSETQ. V shed 4 bases, J shed 4 bases, and the junction held 9 bases outside the gene matches. The CDR3 runs to 15 residues. Written as DNA, the CDR3 is TGCGCCAGCAGCCCGACAGGGGCAAGGGGCACTGAAGCTTTCTTT. Its translation: CASSPTGARGTEAFF.

The genes are TRBV11-2 and TRBJ2-1, with 10 bases lining up with TRBD2. CDR3 size: 16 residues. Trimming cost V 6 bases and J 3 bases; bases outside gene matches: 8. Germline values: CDR1 SGHAT, CDR2 FQNNGV. CDR3 protein: CASRPSGTSVYNEQFF. The CDR3 DNA reads TGTGCCAGCAGGCCCTCCGGGACTAGCGTCTACAATGAGCAGTTCTTC.

As DNA, the CDR3 is TGTGCCAGCAGCCCTAGAATGAGTACAGATACGCAGTATTTT. As protein: CASSPRMSTDTQYF. This chain links TRBV7-3 with TRBJ2-3; D uncertain. The V gene lost 5 bases and the J gene lost 3 bases, with 12 bases spanning the gap. In germline, CDR1 is SGHTA, CDR2 FQGTGA. The CDR3 sequence is 14 residues long.

The rearrangement joins TRBV7-9 to TRBJ2-5, with 7 bases identical to TRBD1. From germline, CDR1 is SEHNR and CDR2 FQNEAQ (reference sequence). Trimming cost V 3 bases and J 3 bases; bases outside gene matches: 1. This CDR3 region has 13 residues. The CDR3 reads CASSLGQKETQYF. In DNA, the CDR3 is TGTGCCAGCAGCTTGGGACAGAAAGAGACCCAGTACTTC.

The chain carries TRBV28 and TRBJ1-1; D possibly corresponds to TRBD1 (5 bases). Trimming took off 6 bases at V and 11 bases at J, with 25 bases between the two ends. The CDR3 is made up of 15 amino acids. The germline V gene encodes CDR1 MDHEN and CDR2 SYDVKM. The CDR3 sequence is CASSSPQPGDRGAFF. In DNA form, the CDR3 reads TGTGCCAGCAGCTCCCCCCAGCCGGGGGATCGAGGGGCTTTCTTT.

The chain has TRBV11-1 and TRBJ2-5; the D gene could be TRBD1 or TRBD2 (5 bases each). Germline V gives CDR1 SGHAT, CDR2 FQDESV (reference sequence). The CDR3 extends over 16 amino acids. Deletions cut 1 base from V and 5 bases from J, with 17 bases between. This CDR3 reads CASSLGGLTKGETQYF. The CDR3 DNA sequence: TGTGCCAGCAGCTTAGGCGGACTCACAAAGGGGGAGACCCAGTACTTC.

V and J are TRBV27 and TRBJ1-5; no definite D call. Germline V gene data show CDR1 as MNHEY and CDR2 as SMNVEV (reference sequence). The CDR3 has 14 amino acids. V was cut by 4 bases and J by 4 bases, with 11 bases left in between. The CDR3 coding sequence is TGTGCCAGCAGTTCCCCCCTCAGGAATCAGCCCCAGCATTTT. It encodes CASSSPLRNQPQHF.